The 3 T cell receptor beta chains below were found in one sample sequenced in a study of cytomegalovirus exposure and HLA in healthy donors. Primers for the PCR totalled 60 Vbeta and 13 Jbeta. Assay used: immunoSEQ multiplex PCR; TCRdb lists only in-frame clones, some missing. Of over 110,000 clones listed, over 65% were seen once; the top ten hold about 2.3%. Specimen: PBMCs. The receptors here all came from a male donor in good health and CMV-seronegative.

A single count supports this clone. The V gene is TRBV10-2, the J gene TRBJ2-3; no definite D call. The CDR3 has 14 residues. V gave up 8 bases and J gave up 0 bases, with 12 bases separating them. Germline CDR1 is WSHSY and CDR2 is SAAADI. CDR3 sequence: CASPERGSTDTQYF. The CDR3 region has the DNA TGCGCCAGCCCTGAGCGAGGTAGCACAGATACGCAGTATTTT.

The chain uses TRBV6-5 and TRBJ2-7; TRBD2 matches 11 bases. This CDR3 is built from 15 residues. J lost 3 bases, V lost 2 bases, and 3 bases had no gene match. CDR1 MNHEY and CDR2 SVGAGI come from the germline V gene. For the CDR3, the DNA is TGTGCCAGCAGTTACACTAGCGGGGGAAACTACGAGCAGTACTTC. Encoded protein: CASSYTSGGNYEQYF.

V gene TRBV30 combines with J gene TRBJ2-1; TRBD2 might be the D (6 bases). CDR1 GTSNPN and CDR2 SVGIG come from the germline V gene (reference sequence). V lost 5 bases and J lost 5, with 16 bases in between. The CDR3 runs 14 residues. The CDR3: CAWARGLPHNEQFF. The CDR3 DNA is TGTGCCTGGGCCCGGGGGTTACCCCACAATGAGCAGTTCTTC.